The 16 T cell receptor beta chains in this list originate from one sample, sequenced in a study of shared clonotypes between healthy human individuals. The assay was immunoSEQ multiplex PCR, and TCRdb's table has in-frame clones only and misses some. This table has 2,500,000 or so clones, over 85% appearing once. The sequencing input was naive CD4+ T cells from PBMCs. As to subset: CD45RA+ positively selected. The receptors stem from a man between 18 and 35 years old in good health. Some clones in this sample may be carry-over from other donors' samples.

V is TRBV7-9 and J is TRBJ2-5; weak D call: TRBD2 (7 bases). Looked up from germline, CDR1 is SEHNR and CDR2 is FQNEAQ (reference sequence). CDR3 length: 16 residues. V was pared by 5 bases and J by 3 bases, with 19 bases between. CDR3 bases: TGTGCCAGCAGCCCCCGGGGGGCGGGGAGGGAAGAGACCCAGTACTTC. As protein: CASSPRGAGREETQYF.

This sequence joins TRBV6-6 and TRBJ2-7, with 9 bases fitting TRBD2. The CDR3 spans 15 residues. Losses at the gene ends were 2 bases for V and 3 bases for J; bases not matched to a gene: 5. The V gene's germline CDR1 is MNHNY and CDR2 SVGAGI (reference sequence). CDR3 sequence reads: CASSYRGGVIYEQYF. The CDR3 DNA sequence: TGTGCCAGCAGTTACCGCGGGGGGGTAATCTACGAGCAGTACTTC.

The rearrangement uses TRBV5-6 and TRBJ1-6; the D gene is possibly TRBD1 (6 bases). This CDR3 region has 16 residues. V lost 2 bases, J lost 7 bases, and 16 bases lay in between. CDR1 and CDR2 from the germline V gene are SGHDT and YYEEEE. For the CDR3, the DNA is TGTGCCAGCAGCTTCCGAACAGGGAGCCTCAATTCACCCCTCCACTTT. This translates into CASSFRTGSLNSPLHF.

The CDR3 is CASSVAWQSYEQYF. Written as DNA, the CDR3 is TGTGCCAGCAGCGTAGCCTGGCAGAGCTACGAGCAGTACTTC. The chain uses TRBV9 and TRBJ2-7; no reliable D call. The V end was cut by 0 bases, the J end by 3 bases, with 10 bases between. The CDR3 has 14 amino acids. Germline values: CDR1 SGDLS, CDR2 YYNGEE.

The J gene is TRBJ2-2, the V gene TRBV27; TRBD2 might be the D (6 bases). Between the trimmed V and J ends, which lost 3 bases and 5 bases, there was a span of 13 bases. CDR1 and CDR2 (germline): MNHEY, SMNVEV (reference sequence). This CDR3 region has 15 residues. The chain's CDR3 is CASSFGGIRTGELFF. CDR3 coding DNA: TGTGCCAGCAGTTTCGGCGGGATCCGAACCGGGGAGCTGTTTTTT.

V is TRBV28 and J is TRBJ1-3; 7 positions match TRBD1. The V gene's germline CDR1 is MDHEN and CDR2 SYDVKM. The CDR3 has 17 residues. V shed 3 bases and J 0 bases; nucleotides not matched to a gene: 8. Here the CDR3 reads CASSFRQGVHSGNTIYF. CDR3 nucleotides: TGTGCCAGCAGTTTCCGACAGGGCGTACACTCTGGAAACACCATATATTTT.

The DNA for the CDR3 is TGTGCCAGCAGCGTAGGCCCGGGGCGGACCGCGGGGACTGAAAAACTGTTTTTT. It translates to CASSVGPGRTAGTEKLFF. This sequence joins TRBV9 and TRBJ1-4, with D maybe TRBD1 (5 bases). The CDR3 contains 18 residues. V lost 0 bases to trimming and J lost 7 bases, with 22 bases between them. In germline, CDR1 is SGDLS, CDR2 YYNGEE.

This rearrangement joins TRBV25-1 to TRBJ1-6, with D uncertain. Trimming pared 7 bases from V and 9 bases from J, leaving 13 bases between. Germline CDR1 is MGHDK and CDR2 is SYGVNS. The CDR3 covers 13 residues. CDR3 region: CASKDRWGSPLHF. CDR3 coding DNA: TGTGCCAGCAAAGATCGCTGGGGTTCACCCCTCCACTTT.

The chain carries TRBV5-4 and TRBJ1-1, with D uncertain. V dropped 0 bases and J dropped 1 base, with 7 bases sitting between them. This CDR3 has 14 residues. Germline CDR1 and CDR2: SGHNT and YYREEE (reference sequence). In DNA form, the CDR3 reads TGTGCCAGCAGCTTGGACAGCTCGAACACTGAAGCTTTCTTT. Translated, it gives CASSLDSSNTEAFF.

This chain uses TRBV20-1 with TRBJ1-1; D is perhaps TRBD1 (5 bases). CDR3 size: 8 residues. The germline gives CDR1 DFQATT, CDR2 SNEGSKA (reference sequence). The CDR3 region is CRLGRAFF. CDR3 coding DNA: TGCAGGCTGGGGCGAGCTTTCTTT.

This chain links TRBV5-1 with TRBJ2-5, with D perhaps TRBD1 (5 bases). Trimming stripped 0 bases from V and 3 bases from J, with 9 bases between. From germline, CDR1 is SGHRS and CDR2 YFSETQ. The CDR3 is made up of 14 amino acids. The CDR3 DNA is TGCGCCAGCAGCTTGGCCAGGGCGGAAGAGACCCAGTACTTC. This sequence encodes CASSLARAEETQYF. The whole variable domain, filled in from reference TRBV5-1 and TRBJ2-5, reads KAGVTQTPRYLIKTRGQQVTLSCSPISGHRSVSWYQQTPGQGLQFLFEYFSETQRNKGNFPGRFSGRQFSNSRSEMNVSTLELGDSALYLCASSLARAEETQYFGPGTRLLVL.

The chain uses TRBV5-5 and TRBJ1-4; tentative D call: TRBD1 (5 bases). Germline CDR1 reads SGHKS; CDR2 reads YYEKEE (reference sequence). The ends were cut back, 3 bases at V and 12 bases at J, with 18 bases in the middle. This CDR3 is built from 14 residues. As DNA, the CDR3 is TGTGCCAGCAGCTCTCCTCGGTACAGGCGGGAACTGTTTTTT. Protein sequence: CASSSPRYRRELFF.

The rearrangement links TRBV5-6 to TRBJ2-7; 11 bases are a match to TRBD1. The length of the CDR3 is 16 residues. V was pared by 4 bases and J by 0 bases, with 6 bases of the junction left unmatched. Germline loops: CDR1 SGHDT, CDR2 YYEEEE. The CDR3 bases are TGTGCCAGCAGCGCGGACAGGGGGCAAAGCTCCTACGAGCAGTACTTC. Protein product: CASSADRGQSSYEQYF.

The J gene is TRBJ2-7, the V gene TRBV6-5; TRBD2 is a possible D gene (6 bases). Germline CDR1 MNHEY, CDR2 SVGAGI. The CDR3 consists of 13 residues. Trimming took off 6 bases at V and 2 bases at J, with 11 bases between the two ends. The DNA of the CDR3 is TGTGCCAGCAGGCGGGACGGGACCTACGAGCAGTACTTC. As protein: CASRRDGTYEQYF.

Concerning this clone itself: Other DNA sequences from this sample encode an identical CDR3 as well. V usage is TRBV5-1 and J usage is TRBJ2-7, with 10 bases lining up with TRBD1. Germline assignment: CDR1 SGHRS and CDR2 YFSETQ. The length of the CDR3 is 14 residues. With V trimmed by 4 bases and J by 2 bases, 3 bases remained unmatched. CDR3: CASSLGQGAYEQYF. DNA for the CDR3: TGCGCCAGCAGCCTTGGACAGGGGGCCTACGAGCAGTACTTC.

This chain links TRBV11-2 with TRBJ1-2; D is perhaps TRBD1 (5 bases). Germline V lookup: CDR1 SGHAT, CDR2 FQNNGV. The ends were cut back, 1 base at V and 3 bases at J, with 12 bases in the middle. CDR3 size: 15 residues. In DNA form, the CDR3 reads TGTGCCAGCAGCTTAGTTTCTGGGGACCACTATGGCTACACCTTC. As protein: CASSLVSGDHYGYTF.